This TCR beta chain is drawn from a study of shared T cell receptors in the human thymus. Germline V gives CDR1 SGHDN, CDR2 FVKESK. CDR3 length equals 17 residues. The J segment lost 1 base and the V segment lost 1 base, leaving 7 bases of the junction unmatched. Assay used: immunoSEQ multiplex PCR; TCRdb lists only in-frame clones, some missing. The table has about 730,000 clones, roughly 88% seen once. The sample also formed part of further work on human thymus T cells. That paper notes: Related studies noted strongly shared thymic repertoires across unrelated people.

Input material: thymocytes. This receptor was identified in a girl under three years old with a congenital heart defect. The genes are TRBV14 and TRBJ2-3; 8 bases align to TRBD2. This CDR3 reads CASSQVSWRGGTDTQYF. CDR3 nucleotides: TGTGCCAGCAGCCAAGTCTCCTGGCGGGGGGGCACAGATACGCAGTATTTT.